This TCR beta chain was observed in a study of cytomegalovirus exposure and HLA in healthy donors. Study-level results: TCR beta V- and J-gene trimming was later associated with a missense DCLRE1C variant.

The PCR employed 60 Vbeta primers together with 13 Jbeta primers. TCRdb's table, derived via immunoSEQ multiplex PCR, lists solely in-frame clones and lacks some. Counted here are over 100,000 clones, approximately 72% occurring once; the ten biggest clones make up less than 2%. V dropped 7 bases and J dropped 1 base, with 16 bases sitting between them. CDR3 size: 15 residues. Per germline, CDR1 MDHEN and CDR2 SYDVKM. Points on this clone: Its specificity is not known.

This TCR derives from a man between 18 and 35 years old in good health and CMV-seronegative. Material: PBMCs. The chain joins TRBV28 to TRBJ2-5; D gene unclear. The CDR3 DNA is TGTGCCAGCATTGGCACACCACCTCGCCAAGAGACCCAGTACTTC. Translation: CASIGTPPRQETQYF.